This entry concerns a single T cell receptor beta chain. Its target is not known. The CDR3 contains 14 residues. The ends were cut back, 1 base at V and 5 bases at J, with 11 bases in the middle. Germline values: CDR1 SGHDN, CDR2 FVKESK. The source of the sample is a study of cytomegalovirus exposure and HLA in healthy donors. Findings and caveats of the study: Most subjects had HLA-A and HLA-B alleles reportedly predicted accurately by TCR beta sequences.

The PCR was carried out with 60 Vbeta primers and 13 Jbeta primers. The table came from immunoSEQ multiplex PCR; TCRdb's copy has only in-frame clones and leaves some out. This table has some 100,000 clones, around 79% appearing once. The receptor's source is a woman aged 40 to 55 in good health and CMV-seronegative. Sequenced: PBMCs. This sequence joins TRBV14 and TRBJ1-1; perhaps TRBD1 as D (5 bases). DNA for the CDR3: TGTGCCAGCAGCCAAGCCAGGGTGGCTACTGAAGCTTTCTTT. Translating gives CASSQARVATEAFF.